These 4 T cell receptor beta chains share one sample of origin, sequenced in a study of blood T cell repertoires in COVID-19. Measured with immunoSEQ multiplex PCR; TCRdb has only the in-frame clones, and not every one. This table holds some 260,000 clones, roughly 82% found once. Material: peripheral blood. The receptors originated from a woman older than 75 with active or convalescent COVID-19.

The J gene is TRBJ2-7, the V gene TRBV7-8, with 8 bases matching TRBD1. There are 14 residues in the CDR3. With V trimmed by 4 bases and J by 2 bases, 4 bases remained unmatched. Germline CDR1 and CDR2: SGHVS and FQNEAQ. The CDR3 DNA sequence: TGTGCCAGCAGCTGGGACAGGCCCCCCTACGAGCAGTACTTC. It translates to CASSWDRPPYEQYF.

The chain uses TRBV7-6 and TRBJ2-5, with a possible D match to TRBD1 (5 bases). Germline V CDR1 and CDR2: SGHVS, FNYEAQ. The CDR3 has 22 residues. Between the trimmed V and J ends, which lost 0 bases and 2 bases, there was a span of 31 bases. The CDR3 DNA follows: TGTGCCAGCAGCTTAGCGGGATTGTTGGTTGACAGATCCCTCGGCAAACAAGAGACCCAGTACTTC. It specifies CASSLAGLLVDRSLGKQETQYF. The full variable domain, with the rest looked up from reference TRBV7-6 and TRBJ2-5, is GAGVSQSPRYKVTKRGQDVALRCDPISGHVSLYWYRQALGQGPEFLTYFNYEAQQDKSGLPNDRFSAERPEGSISTLTIQRTEQRDSAMYRCASSLAGLLVDRSLGKQETQYFGPGTRLLVL.

The V and J genes are TRBV4-1 and TRBJ2-1; 10 bases align to TRBD2. Germline V lookup: CDR1 MGHRA, CDR2 YSYEKL. This CDR3 is built from 17 residues. With V trimmed by 4 bases and J by 4 bases, 10 bases remained unmatched. In DNA form, the CDR3 reads TGCGCCAGCAGCCCATCTCCTAGCGGGAGTAAGTACAATGAGCAGTTCTTC. It yields the protein CASSPSPSGSKYNEQFF.

This clone has ten or more counts. The chain couples TRBV4-2 to TRBJ2-3; perhaps TRBD2 as D (5 bases). The V gene lost 0 bases and the J gene lost 4 bases, with 14 bases spanning the gap. Germline-derived CDR1 and CDR2 are LGHNA and YNFKEQ. The CDR3 totals 16 residues. CDR3 in amino acids: CASSQDWLALADTQYF. DNA of the CDR3: TGTGCCAGCAGCCAAGATTGGCTAGCTCTCGCAGATACGCAGTATTTT.